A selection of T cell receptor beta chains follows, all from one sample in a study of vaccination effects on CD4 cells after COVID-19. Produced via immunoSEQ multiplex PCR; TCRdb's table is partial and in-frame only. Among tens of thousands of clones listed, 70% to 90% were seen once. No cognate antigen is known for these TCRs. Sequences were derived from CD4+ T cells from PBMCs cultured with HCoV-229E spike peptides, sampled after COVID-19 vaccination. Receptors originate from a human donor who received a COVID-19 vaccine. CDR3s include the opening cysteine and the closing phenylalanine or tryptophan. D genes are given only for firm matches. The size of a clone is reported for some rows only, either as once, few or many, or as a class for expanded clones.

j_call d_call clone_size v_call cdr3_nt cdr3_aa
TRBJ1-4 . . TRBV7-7 TGTGCCAGCAGCCCGTCGGGTGGGCCTGGGGGAAAACTGTTTTTT CASSPSGGPGGKLFF
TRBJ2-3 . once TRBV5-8 TGTGCCAGCCCCTCCATGTACTCCACAGATACGCAGTATTTT CASPSMYSTDTQYF
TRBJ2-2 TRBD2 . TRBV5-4 TGTGCCAGCAGCCCGGGACTAGCGGGGCGGTCGGACACCGGGGAGCTGTTTTTT CASSPGLAGRSDTGELFF
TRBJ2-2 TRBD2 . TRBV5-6 TGTGCCAGCAGCACCGGGACTACTCGATTACTGAACACCGGGGAGCTGTTTTTT CASSTGTTRLLNTGELFF
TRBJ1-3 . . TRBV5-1 TGCGCCAGCAGTAACAGTCCTCCAGGGTATTCTGCTGGAAACACCATATATTTT CASSNSPPGYSAGNTIYF
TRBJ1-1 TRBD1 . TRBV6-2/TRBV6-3 TGTGCCAGCAGCAGGGGGTCGGGGGTTTCCCCTGAAGCTTTCTTT CASSRGSGVSPEAFF
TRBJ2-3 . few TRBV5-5 TGTGCCAGCAGCTTCGGGGTGGGCACAGATACGCAGTATTTT CASSFGVGTDTQYF
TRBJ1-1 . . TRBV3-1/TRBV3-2 TGTGCCAGCAGCCTCTCCTCCGGGGTGGACACTGAAGCTTTCTTT CASSLSSGVDTEAFF
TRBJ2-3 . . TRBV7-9 TGTGCCAGCATGGGGTCTAGCACAGATACGCAGTATTTT CASMGSSTDTQYF
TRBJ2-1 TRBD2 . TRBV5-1 TGCGCCAGCAGCTTGGCTCCGGGACTAGGATTAAATGAGCAGTTCTTC CASSLAPGLGLNEQFF
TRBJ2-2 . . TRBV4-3 TGCGCCAGCAGCCGGGGGATCCCTAGCGTCGGGGAGCTGTTTTTT CASSRGIPSVGELFF
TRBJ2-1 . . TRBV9 TGTGCCAGCAGCGGTTATACATATGAGCAGTTCTTC CASSGYTYEQFF
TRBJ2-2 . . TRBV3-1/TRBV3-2 TGTGCCAGCAGCCTCAGGGGCGCGAACACCGGGGAGCTGTTTTTT CASSLRGANTGELFF
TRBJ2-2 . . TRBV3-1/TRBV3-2 TGTGCCAGCAGCCTAAATGTCGGGGCCGGGGAGCTGTTTTTT CASSLNVGAGELFF
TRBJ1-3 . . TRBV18 TGTGCCAGCTCACCATCCGTAAGCTCTGGAAACACCATATATTTT CASSPSVSSGNTIYF
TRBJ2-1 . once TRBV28 TGTGCCAGCAGTTTACCAGGAGGCCCCCACAATGAGCAGTTCTTC CASSLPGGPHNEQFF
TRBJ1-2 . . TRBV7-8 TGTGCCAGCAGCCTGAACAGGTTTTCTAACTATGGCTACACCTTC CASSLNRFSNYGYTF
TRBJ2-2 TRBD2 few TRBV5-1 TGCGCCAGCAGCACGCCGGGACTAGCGGGGGGAACCGGGGAGCTGTTTTTT CASSTPGLAGGTGELFF
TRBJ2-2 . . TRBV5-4 TGTGCCAGCAGCTTGGCCGGGGAGCTGTTTTTT CASSLAGELFF
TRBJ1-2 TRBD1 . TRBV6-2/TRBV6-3 TGTGCCAGCAGTTTTCCGGACAGGGGAGGCTACACCTTC CASSFPDRGGYTF
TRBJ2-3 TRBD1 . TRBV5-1 TGCGCCAGCAGACGGACAGGGATTGCCACAGATACGCAGTATTTT CASRRTGIATDTQYF
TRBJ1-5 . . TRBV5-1 TGCGCCAGCAGCTTGGTGGCAGGTGATCAGCCCCAGCATTTT CASSLVAGDQPQHF
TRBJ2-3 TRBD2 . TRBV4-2 TGTGCCAGCAGCCAAGAGTCGGGGGGGGCGCGCACAGATACGCAGTATTTT CASSQESGGARTDTQYF
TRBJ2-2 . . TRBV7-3 TGTGCCAGCAGCCCGGACCCCGGACCGGATCGCGGGGAGCTGTTTTTT CASSPDPGPDRGELFF
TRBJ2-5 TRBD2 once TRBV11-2 TGTGCCAGCAGCCTACAGGGAGGAGCGGGGGGGCCGGAGCAAGAGACCCAGTACTTC CASSLQGGAGGPEQETQYF
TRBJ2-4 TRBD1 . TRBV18 TGTGCCAGCTCACCACCGGGACAGGGGACCCGCAGAGGGTACTTC CASSPPGQGTRRGYF
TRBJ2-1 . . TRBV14 TGTGCCAGCAGCCGCCTAGCCGAGCAGTTCTTC CASSRLAEQFF
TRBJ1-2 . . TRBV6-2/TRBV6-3 TGTGCCAGCAGTTACGGGTCGGTTGCTAACTATGGCTACACCTTC CASSYGSVANYGYTF
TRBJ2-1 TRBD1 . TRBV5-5 TGTGCCAGCAGCGCGACAGGGAGCTCCTACAATGAGCAGTTCTTC CASSATGSSYNEQFF
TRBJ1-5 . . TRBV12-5 TGTGCTAGTGGTCCCCCTCACGGGGGGGTGTTCAATCAGCCCCAGCATTTT CASGPPHGGVFNQPQHF
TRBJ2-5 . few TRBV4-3 TGCGCCAGCAGCCAAGATTATTCCGGTGGTTCGGAGACCCAGTACTTC CASSQDYSGGSETQYF
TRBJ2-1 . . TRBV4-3 TGCGCCAGCAGCCCTGGTTTAATGAATGAGCAGTTCTTC CASSPGLMNEQFF
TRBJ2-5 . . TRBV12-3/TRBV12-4 TGTGCCAGCCGAGCGCGGTTTCAAGAGACCCAGTACTTC CASRARFQETQYF
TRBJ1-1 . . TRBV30 TGTGCCTGGAGTGTACTTTACAGCCTGAACACTGAAGCTTTCTTT CAWSVLYSLNTEAFF
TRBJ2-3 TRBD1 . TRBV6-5 TGTGCCAGCAGATTACAGGGGTCCGCAGATACGCAGTATTTT CASRLQGSADTQYF
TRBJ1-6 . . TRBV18 TGTGCCAGCTCACCGATAACAGGGCATAATTCACCCCTCCACTTT CASSPITGHNSPLHF
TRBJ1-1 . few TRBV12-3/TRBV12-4 TGTGCCAGCAGTTTGGGCAGGAACACTGAAGCTTTCTTT CASSLGRNTEAFF
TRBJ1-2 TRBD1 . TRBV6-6 TGTGCCAGTGTATCCACAGGGGATGTTTGGCCCGGTGGCTACACCTTC CASVSTGDVWPGGYTF
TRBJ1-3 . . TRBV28 TGTGCCAGCAGCCCTTCATCAGGGGTCCCTGGAAACACCATATATTTT CASSPSSGVPGNTIYF
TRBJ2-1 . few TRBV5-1 TGCGCCAGCAGCTACCAGGGAATCTACAATGAGCAGTTCTTC CASSYQGIYNEQFF
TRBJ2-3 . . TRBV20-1 TGCAGTGCTAGGCGGACAGATACGCAGTATTTT CSARRTDTQYF
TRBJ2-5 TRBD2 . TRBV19 TGTGCCAGTAGTATAGGAGGAATAGCGGGGGGCCAAGAGACCCAGTACTTC CASSIGGIAGGQETQYF
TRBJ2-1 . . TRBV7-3 TGTGCCAGCAGCTTACAAGGGACAAACGACAATGAGCAGTTCTTC CASSLQGTNDNEQFF
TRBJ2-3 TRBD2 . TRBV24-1 TGTGCCACCAGTGACCCGACTAGCATACCAGATACGCAGTATTTT CATSDPTSIPDTQYF
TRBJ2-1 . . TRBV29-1 TGCAGCGTTGATCCGGTGGGTGAGCAGTTCTTC CSVDPVGEQFF
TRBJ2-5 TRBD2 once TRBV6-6 TGTGCCAGCAGTCGGAGGGGACTAGCGGGTACTGGAGTGACCCAGTACTTC CASSRRGLAGTGVTQYF
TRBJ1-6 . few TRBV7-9 TGTGCCAGCAGCTTATCTGGTGGAGACAGAGTCCACTTT CASSLSGGDRVHF
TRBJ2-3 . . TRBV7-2 TGTGCCAGCAGCTTAGATGCGGGGCGGGGCGCAGATACGCAGTATTTT CASSLDAGRGADTQYF
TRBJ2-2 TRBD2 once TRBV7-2 TGTGCCAGCAGCTTCCGGGGGGTGAACACCGGGGAGCTGTTTTTT CASSFRGVNTGELFF
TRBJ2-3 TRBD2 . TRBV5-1 TGCGCCAGCAGCGGCGGGGCGGGGGTTGAAGATACGCAGTATTTT CASSGGAGVEDTQYF
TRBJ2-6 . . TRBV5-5 TGTGCCAGCAGCTTGGGGGGACGCGACTCTGGGGCCAACGTCCTGACTTTC CASSLGGRDSGANVLTF
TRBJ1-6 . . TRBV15 TGTGCCACCCGACAGGACTATAATTCACCCCTCCACTTT CATRQDYNSPLHF